The sequence of this T cell receptor (beta chain) was determined in a study of T cells expressing NK-cell markers. The CDR3 has 13 residues. Looked up from germline, CDR1 is SQVTM and CDR2 is ANQGSEA. 5'RACE template switching built TCR beta cDNA with unique molecular identifiers. TCRdb re-analyzed the 5' RACE reads; it lists each CDR3 protein once, without DNA. This sample's clone table lists approximately 110,000 distinct CDR3 sequences. Sequencing was done on a sample of blood T cells: a sorted CD56 or NKG2C T cell subset, CD4+ or CD8+ T cells, or bulk PBMC T cells (not recorded which). The clonotype originates from a woman aged 18 to 75 in good health. The chain recombines TRBV29-1 with TRBJ2-5. This chain's CDR3 is CSVVRELQETQYF.